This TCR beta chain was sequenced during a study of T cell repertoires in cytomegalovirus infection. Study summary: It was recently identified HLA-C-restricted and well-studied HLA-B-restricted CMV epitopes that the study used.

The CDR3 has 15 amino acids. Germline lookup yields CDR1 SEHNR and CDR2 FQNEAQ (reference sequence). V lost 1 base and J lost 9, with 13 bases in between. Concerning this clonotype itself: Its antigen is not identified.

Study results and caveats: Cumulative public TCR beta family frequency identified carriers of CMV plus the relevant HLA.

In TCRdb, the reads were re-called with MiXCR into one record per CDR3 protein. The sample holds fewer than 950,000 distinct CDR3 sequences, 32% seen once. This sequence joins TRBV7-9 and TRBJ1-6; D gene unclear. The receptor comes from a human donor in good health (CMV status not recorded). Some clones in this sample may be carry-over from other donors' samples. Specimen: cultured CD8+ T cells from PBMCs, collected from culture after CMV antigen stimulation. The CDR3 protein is CASSLEGSGRSPLHF. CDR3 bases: TGTGCCAGCAGCTTAGAAGGCTCCGGTCGTTCACCCCTCCACTTT.